Listed here are 17 T cell receptor beta chains from one sample, sequenced in a study of tumor-infiltrating lymphocytes in glioblastoma multiforme. Three nested ARM-PCR rounds with V-beta and C-beta primers built TCRB libraries. TCRdb re-called the multiplex PCR reads through MiXCR, storing one row per CDR3 protein. The data show about 13,000 distinct CDR3 sequences, almost 65% seen once. The sequencing input was brain tumor tissue. These receptor sequences come from a male donor with glioblastoma.

Only a few counts were recorded for this clonotype. The germline gene is not matched at one end of the junction; a read error may be the cause. The rearrangement uses TRBV20-1 and TRBJ2-1, with TRBD2 as a possible D gene (6 bases). The germline CDR1 and CDR2 sequences are DFQATT and SNEGSKA (reference sequence). CDR3 length: 16 amino acids. In DNA form, the CDR3 reads TGCATTGCTAGAGATCCGGTGGGAGGAACTTTAAATGAGCAGTTCTTC. Its translation: CIARDPVGGTLNEQFF.

Comment on this clonotype: The junction departs from the called germline gene at one end, perhaps through a read error. V is TRBV11-1 and J is TRBJ2-1; 7 positions match TRBD1. This CDR3 is built from 15 residues. Germline V gene sequence: CDR1 SGHAT, CDR2 FQDESV (reference sequence). CDR3 amino acids: CASSLMGQLYTEQFF. The DNA for the CDR3 is TGTGCCAGCAGCTTAATGGGACAGCTCTACACTGAGCAGTTCTTC.

The chain has TRBV12-3 or TRBV12-4 and TRBJ2-5, with TRBD2 matching over 8 bases. This CDR3 has 16 residues. J lost 2 bases, V lost 5 bases, and 10 bases had no gene match. CDR3 protein: CASSPGTSRSQETQYF. CDR3 DNA sequence: TGTGCCAGCAGTCCCGGGACTAGTCGTTCGCAAGAGACCCAGTACTTC.

Of note for this clonotype: The CDR3 ends on some other residue instead of the conserved phenylalanine or tryptophan, so this is likely a read error. The chain employs TRBV6-5 and TRBJ2-3; TRBD2 matches at 12 bases. Per germline, CDR1 MNHEY and CDR2 SVGAGI. After removal of 2 bases from V and 6 bases from J, the junction contained 3 bases not matched to a gene. The CDR3 has 15 residues. CDR3: CASSYTSGGWDTQYL. The CDR3 DNA reads TGTGCCAGCAGTTACACTAGCGGGGGGTGGGATACGCAGTATTTG.

As for this clonotype: The junction departs from the called germline gene at one end, perhaps through a read error. The CDR3 region is CSARDTDRGVRKAKTIQYF. CDR3 coding DNA: TGCAGTGCTAGAGACACGGACAGGGGGGTTCGGAAAGCCAAAACCATTCAGTACTTC. This chain uses TRBV20-1 with TRBJ2-4; the match to TRBD1 covers 10 bases. Germline V CDR1 and CDR2: DFQATT, SNEGSKA (reference sequence). CDR3 length: 19 residues.

In this sample, this clonotype is large. V gene TRBV12-3 or TRBV12-4 combines with J gene TRBJ2-1, with 7 bases fitting TRBD2. The CDR3 totals 15 residues. The ends lost 6 bases at V and 8 bases at J; junction bases unmatched: 13. DNA of the CDR3: TGTGCCAGCAGCTCCAGGGAGGGGATTTGGGATGAGCAGTTCTTC. This gives the protein CASSSREGIWDEQFF.

The sample holds one count of this clonotype. This may come from a read error, since a much larger clone is one base off. The chain employs TRBV7-3 and TRBJ2-2, with TRBD2 identical over 8 bases. The CDR3 totals 13 residues. In germline, CDR1 is SGHTA, CDR2 FQGTGA. The CDR3 sequence: CVSSPSGTGELFF. DNA for the CDR3: TGTGTCAGCAGTCCTAGCGGGACCGGGGAGCTGTTTTTT.

The CDR3 loop reads CASTFGQFAGYTF. CDR3 bases: TGTGCCAGCACCTTCGGACAGTTCGCAGGCTACACCTTC. V usage is TRBV6-5 and J usage is TRBJ1-2; tentative D call: TRBD1 (6 bases). Germline V gene lookup returns CDR1 MNHEY and CDR2 SVGAGI. Between the trimmed V and J ends, which lost 7 bases and 8 bases, there was a span of 17 bases. The CDR3 has 13 amino acids.

The chain uses TRBV7-8 and TRBJ2-5, with TRBD2 matching over 13 bases. With 3 bases clipped from V and 0 bases from J, the junction kept 10 bases outside the gene matches. The CDR3 is 19 residues long. Germline CDR1 and CDR2: SGHVS and FQNEAQ. DNA for the CDR3: TGTGCCAGCAGCTTGGATCGACTAGCGGGGGGCGAACACCAAGAGACCCAGTACTTC. Protein: CASSLDRLAGGEHQETQYF.

This clonotype is medium-sized in the sample. Here the CDR3 DNA reads TGCAGTGCTAGAGCCCAAGGGAAAAACAGGGACTATGGCTACACCTTC. Its translation is CSARAQGKNRDYGYTF. J is TRBJ1-2 and V is TRBV20-1, with a tentative D call TRBD1 (6 bases). Trimming removed 1 base at V and 3 bases at J, with 18 bases between. CDR3 length: 16 residues. Germline CDR1 and CDR2: DFQATT and SNEGSKA (reference sequence).

This clonotype was found a few times. The chain carries TRBV29-1 and TRBJ2-7; maybe TRBD1 (5 bases). Germline V gives CDR1 SQVTM, CDR2 ANQGSEA. V lost 4 bases and J lost 7, with 14 bases in between. The CDR3 runs to 12 residues. CDR3 coding DNA: TGCAGCGTTGGGCCAGGGAATCGGGAGCAGTACTTC. Its translation: CSVGPGNREQYF.

Worth noting for this clonotype: A much larger clone sits a single nucleotide away, making a read error possible. The CDR3 protein is CANSLRDRGYMNTEAFF. For the CDR3, the DNA is TGTGCCAACAGCTTACGGGACAGAGGGTACATGAACACTGAAGCTTTCTTT. This sequence joins TRBV11-1 and TRBJ1-1; TRBD1 matches at 7 bases. CDR1 and CDR2 from the germline V gene are SGHAT and FQDESV (reference sequence). The CDR3 has 17 residues. Combining the CDR3 with reference TRBV11-1 and TRBJ1-1 gives the whole variable domain EAEVAQSPRYKITEKSQAVAFWCDPISGHATLYWYRQILGQGPELLVQFQDESVVDDSQLPKDRFSAERLKGVDSTLKIQPAELGDSAMYLCANSLRDRGYMNTEAFFGQGTRLTVV.

The gene calls are TRBV5-6 and TRBJ2-7; 9 bases match TRBD2. The CDR3 sequence is 15 residues long. Per the germline V gene, CDR1 is SGHDT and CDR2 is YYEEEE. J lost 3 bases, V lost 4 bases, and 8 bases had no gene match. In DNA form, the CDR3 reads TGTGCCAGCAGCGGCCTAGCGACTAGCGGCTACGAGCAGTACTTC. It specifies CASSGLATSGYEQYF. Variable domain in full (rest from reference TRBV5-6 and TRBJ2-7): DAGVTQSPTHLIKTRGQQVTLRCSPKSGHDTVSWYQQALGQGPQFIFQYYEEEERQRGNFPDRFSGHQFPNYSSELNVNALLLGDSALYLCASSGLATSGYEQYFGPGTRLTVT.

In the case of this clonotype: In this CDR3 the conserved last residue, phenylalanine or tryptophan, is missing, so a read error is likely. The chain is built from TRBV6-1 and TRBJ2-1, with TRBD2 matching 7 bases. V lost 7 bases, J lost 10 bases, and 16 bases stayed unmatched. The CDR3 contains 15 residues. CDR1 and CDR2 (germline): MNHNS, SASEGT. The DNA for the CDR3 is TGTGCCAGCATCGGGAGGATGGGGTTACCCGGGGAGCAGTTCCTC. It translates to CASIGRMGLPGEQFL.

Regarding this clonotype: Germline is not matched at one junction end, which may reflect a read error. The genes are TRBV5-1 and TRBJ2-7, with 7 bases lining up with TRBD2. The CDR3 contains 15 residues. CDR1 SGHRS and CDR2 YFSETQ come from the germline V gene. CDR3 in amino acids: CASRAGLAETYERYF. For the CDR3, the DNA is TGCGCCAGCAGAGCCGGGCTAGCGGAAACATACGAGCGGTACTTC.

This clonotype was counted ten times or more. This could be a read error, since a much larger clone is one nucleotide away. The chain has TRBV28 and TRBJ2-6; D is ambiguous. The CDR3 runs 16 residues. CDR1 and CDR2 (germline): MDHEN, SYDVKM. Trimming pared 10 bases from V and 0 bases from J, leaving 16 bases between. The CDR3 bases are TGTGCCACCAGCACGCCTAAAGGCTCTGGGGCCAACGTCCTGACTTTC. As protein: CATSTPKGSGANVLTF. Full variable domain (missing parts from reference TRBV28 and TRBJ2-6): DVKVTQSSRYLVKRTGEKVFLECVQDMDHENMFWYRQDPGLGLRLIYFSYDVKMKEKGDIPEGYSVSREKKERFSLILESASTNQTSMYLCATSTPKGSGANVLTFGAGSRLTVL.

Worth noting for this clonotype: A much larger clone sits a single nucleotide away, making a read error possible. This sequence joins TRBV6-2 or TRBV6-3 and TRBJ2-2; unclear D gene. The V gene lost 2 bases and the J gene lost 4 bases, with 8 bases spanning the gap. The CDR3 is 14 residues long. Germline V CDR1 and CDR2: MNHEY, SVGEGT. CDR3 in amino acids: CASSYIFPTGELFF. The CDR3 nucleotides read TGTGCCAGCAGTTACATCTTCCCCACCGGGGAGCTGTTTTTT.